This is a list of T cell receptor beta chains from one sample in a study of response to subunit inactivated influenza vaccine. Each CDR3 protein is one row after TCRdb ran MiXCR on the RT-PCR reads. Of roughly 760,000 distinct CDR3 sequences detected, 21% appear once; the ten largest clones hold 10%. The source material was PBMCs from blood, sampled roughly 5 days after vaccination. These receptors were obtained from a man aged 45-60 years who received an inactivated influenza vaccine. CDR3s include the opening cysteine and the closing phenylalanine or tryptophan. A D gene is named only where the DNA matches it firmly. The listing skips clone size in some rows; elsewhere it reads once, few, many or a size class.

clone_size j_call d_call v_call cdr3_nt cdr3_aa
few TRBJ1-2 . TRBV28 TGTGCCAGCAGTCCCACTGTGCGGGGCTACACCTTC CASSPTVRGYTF
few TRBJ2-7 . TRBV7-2 TGTGCCAGCAGCCCCCGGGACTTTCAATACGAGCAGTACTTC CASSPRDFQYEQYF
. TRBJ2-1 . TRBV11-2 TGTGCCAGCACCGACGGACTGTACAATGAGCAGTTCTTC CASTDGLYNEQFF
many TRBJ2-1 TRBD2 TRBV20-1 TGCAGTGCTCGAACATCACTAGCGGGAGATGAGCAGTTCTTC CSARTSLAGDEQFF
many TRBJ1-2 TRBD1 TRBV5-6 TGTGCCAGCAGCTTGAGGGGACAGCCCGGCTACACCTTC CASSLRGQPGYTF
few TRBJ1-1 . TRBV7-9 TGTGCCAGCAGCTCCCCCAGGGTCTTGAACACTGAAGCTTTCTTT CASSSPRVLNTEAFF
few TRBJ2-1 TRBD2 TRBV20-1 TGCAGTGCTACCCCCGGACTAGCGGGTAGATACAATGAGCAGTTCTTC CSATPGLAGRYNEQFF
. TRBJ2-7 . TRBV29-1 TGCAGCGTTGAAGAAGCAGGACTTGACTACGAGCAGTACTTC CSVEEAGLDYEQYF
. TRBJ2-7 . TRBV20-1 TGCAGTGCTACCAGGGTGTCCGAGCAGTACTTC CSATRVSEQYF
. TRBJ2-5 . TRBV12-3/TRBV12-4 TGTGCCAGCGGAACCGCGGGCTTAGAGGGGGAGACCCAGTACTTC CASGTAGLEGETQYF
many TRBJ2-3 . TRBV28 TGTGCCAGCAGTGCCGGACAGAGCACAGATACGCAGTATTTT CASSAGQSTDTQYF
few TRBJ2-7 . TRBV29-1 TGCAGCGCAATATCTCCAGGGTGGGCCCGTGGCGAGCAGTACTTC CSAISPGWARGEQYF
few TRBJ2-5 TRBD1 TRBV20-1 TGCAGTGCTAGAGAATTGGGGGACAGCGTACAAGAGACCCAGTACTTC CSARELGDSVQETQYF
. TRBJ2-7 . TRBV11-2 TGTGCCAGCAGTTATAGGAGGGGTTCGGGACATGTATACGAGCAGTACTTC CASSYRRGSGHVYEQYF
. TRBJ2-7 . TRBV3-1 TGTGCCAGCAGCCAAGATAAAGTCGATAGTGAGCAGTACTTC CASSQDKVDSEQYF
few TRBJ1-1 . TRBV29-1 TGCAGCGTTGTAACCACTGAAGCTTTCTTT CSVVTTEAFF
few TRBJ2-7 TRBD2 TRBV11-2 TGTGCCAGCAGCTCTCCGCGGGGGGGGGCGCTTAACCACGAGCAGTACTTC CASSSPRGGALNHEQYF
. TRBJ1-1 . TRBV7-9 TGTGCCAGCAGCTTATCAGTCGGGAACACTGAAGCTTTCTTT CASSLSVGNTEAFF
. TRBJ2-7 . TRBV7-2 TGTGCCAGCAGACGGGGTGGATCTCGCTACGAGCAGTACTTC CASRRGGSRYEQYF
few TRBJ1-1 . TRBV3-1 TGTGCCAGCAGCTACTCTACAGGGTTCATGAACACTGAAGCTTTCTTT CASSYSTGFMNTEAFF
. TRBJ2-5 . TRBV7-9 TGTGCCAGCAGCCGCCGGGGCGACGGGAGAGAGACCCAGTACTTC CASSRRGDGRETQYF
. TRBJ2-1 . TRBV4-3 TGCGCCAGCAGCCACCGTTTGGGGAACAGGCCCCTGATCTTC CASSHRLGNRPLIF
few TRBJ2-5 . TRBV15 TGTGCCACCCGACGGACCGAAGAGACCCAGTACTTC CATRRTEETQYF
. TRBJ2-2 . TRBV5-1 TGCGCCAGCAGTCAATACACGGGCACCGGGGAGCTGTTTTTT CASSQYTGTGELFF
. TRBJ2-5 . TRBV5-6 TGTGCCAGCAGCTTGTCGGACTATGACCAAGAGACCCAGTACTTC CASSLSDYDQETQYF
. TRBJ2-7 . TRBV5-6 TGTGCCAGCAGCACCGGGCTCGGCTGCCCGCAGTACTTC CASSTGLGCPQYF
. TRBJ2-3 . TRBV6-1 TGTGCCATCAGATCGGACAGTTCAGATACGCAGTATTTT CAIRSDSSDTQYF
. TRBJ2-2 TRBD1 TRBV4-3 TGCGCCAGCAGCCAAGAGGGGACAGGGGAGGTCGGGGAGCTGTTTTTT CASSQEGTGEVGELFF
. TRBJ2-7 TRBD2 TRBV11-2 TGTGCCAGCAGCGCCCGAACTAGCGGGGGGGATCGGATTTTCTACGAGCAGTACTTC CASSARTSGGDRIFYEQYF
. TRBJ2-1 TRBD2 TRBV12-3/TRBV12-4 TGTGCCAGCAGGGGACTAGCGGGATTCAATGAGCAGTTCTTC CASRGLAGFNEQFF
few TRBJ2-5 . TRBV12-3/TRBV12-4 TGTGCCAGCAGTTTCTTAGGGGCAGAGACCCAGTACTTC CASSFLGAETQYF
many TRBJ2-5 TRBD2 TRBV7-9 TGTGCCAGCAGCTTAGAGGCGGGGGGGCCGGAGACCCAGTACTTC CASSLEAGGPETQYF
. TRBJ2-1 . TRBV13 TGTGCCAGCAGCACGGACAACAATGAGCAGTTCTTC CASSTDNNEQFF
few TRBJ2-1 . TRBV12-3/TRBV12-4 TGTGCCAGCAGTTTATACAGCTATTACAATGAGCAGTTCTTC CASSLYSYYNEQFF
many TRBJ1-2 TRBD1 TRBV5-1 TGCGCCAGCAGCACGGGACAGGGCAATGGCTACACCTTC CASSTGQGNGYTF
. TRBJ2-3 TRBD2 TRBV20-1 TGCAGTGCTACCCGGCGGGGGGGGACGACGGCTACGCAGTATTTT CSATRRGGTTATQYF
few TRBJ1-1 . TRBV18 TGTGCCAGCTCACCACAGGGTCCCATCCCAAACACTGAAGCTTTCTTT CASSPQGPIPNTEAFF
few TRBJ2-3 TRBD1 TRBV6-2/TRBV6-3 TGTGCCAGCAGTCCCACCCGACAGGGGACAGATACGCAGTATTTT CASSPTRQGTDTQYF
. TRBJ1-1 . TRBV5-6 TGTGCCAGCAGCTTGCTTTTGTCGGCTAGAGACACTGAAGCTTTCTTT CASSLLLSARDTEAFF
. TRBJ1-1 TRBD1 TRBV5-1 TGCGCCAGCAGCCGCGACGAGGGGGCTACTGAAGCTTTCTTT CASSRDEGATEAFF
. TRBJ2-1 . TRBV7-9 TGTGCCAGCATCCTCAGCGACAATGAGCAGTTCTTC CASILSDNEQFF
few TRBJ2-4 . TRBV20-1 TGCAGTGCGCCGGTCATAGCCAAAAACATTCAGTACTTC CSAPVIAKNIQYF
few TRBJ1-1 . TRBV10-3 TGTGCCATCAGTCTGGACGGTCTGAACACTGAAGCTTTCTTT CAISLDGLNTEAFF
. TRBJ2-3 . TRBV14 TGTGCCAGCAGCCAACAGGTAGCAGATACGCAGTATTTT CASSQQVADTQYF
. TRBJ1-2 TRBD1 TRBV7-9 TGTGCCAGCAGCGCCAGACAGGGGGAGGACTATGGCTACACCTTC CASSARQGEDYGYTF
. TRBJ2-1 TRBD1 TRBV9 TGTGCCAGCAGCCATGGAAGGGACAGACGCTACAAAGAGCAGTTCTTC CASSHGRDRRYKEQFF
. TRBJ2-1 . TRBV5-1 TGCGCCAGCAGCTTGGGGGCCCCAATGACTTACAATGAGCAGTTCTTC CASSLGAPMTYNEQFF
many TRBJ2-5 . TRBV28 TGTGCCAGCAGTTTTGGGGGGCCTGAGACCCAGTACTTC CASSFGGPETQYF
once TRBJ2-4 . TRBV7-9 TGTGCCAGCAGCCCAGACCTTAGCGTATCCAAAAACATTCAGTACTTC CASSPDLSVSKNIQYF
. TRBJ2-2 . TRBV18 TGTGCCAGCTCACCACGTTACGGGGCTAGCACCGGGGAGCTGTTTTTT CASSPRYGASTGELFF
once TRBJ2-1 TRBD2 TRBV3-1 TGTGCCAGCAGCCAAGGGCGTCTAGCGGCCCCCAATGAGCAGTTCTTC CASSQGRLAAPNEQFF